This TCR beta chain was profiled in a study of cytomegalovirus exposure and HLA in healthy donors. Findings and caveats of the study: TCR beta chains numbering under 200 were designated cytomegalovirus-associated. There were a few CMV-associated chains whose specificity for CMV antigens was confirmed in vitro.

Likely unrecorded immune exposures existed in these nominally healthy donors. Germline CDR1 and CDR2: MGHRA and YSYEKL. This CDR3 region has 15 residues. In the PCR, 60 Vbeta and 13 Jbeta primers were used. In the authors' workflow: An analysis that came later counted 73 million or so unique TCR beta chains, approximately 9.9 million shared. Using immunoSEQ multiplex PCR, the repertoire was profiled, and TCRdb retains in-frame clones only, with some absent. V and J calls and clone size are as listed in that table; D and trimming were resolved from the DNA. Here the sample spans about 150,000 clones, around 79% being singletons. Concerning this clone itself: What it binds is not known. At one boundary the junction diverges from the germline segment, which might be a read error.

This clonotype originated in a man aged 18-30 years in good health and CMV-seronegative. The sequencing input was PBMCs. The genes are TRBV4-1 and TRBJ2-6, with D tentatively TRBD1 (5 bases). CDR3 DNA: TGCGCCAGCAGCCCTTTAGACTCTGGGGCCAACGGCCTGACTTTC. It specifies CASSPLDSGANGLTF.